One and the same sample provided the 18 T cell receptor beta chains below, sequenced in a study of breast tumors, draining lymph nodes, adjacent tissues. Breast cancer patients provided tissue from their axillary draining lymph nodes. A single record per CDR3 protein comes from TCRdb applying MiXCR to the multiplex PCR reads. Of 120,000 to 150,000 distinct CDR3 sequences in the sample, 30% to 35% were seen once. Sequenced sample: axillary lymph node tissue. The origin of the receptors is a female donor with breast cancer. Some clones in this sample may be carry-over from other donors' samples.

This clonotype has ten or more counts. V is TRBV3-1 and J is TRBJ1-5; maybe TRBD1 (5 bases). The germline V and J ends were trimmed by 5 bases and 4 bases, with 9 bases remaining between them. Germline V gene data show CDR1 as LGHDT and CDR2 as YNNKEL (reference sequence). The CDR3 is 13 amino acids. CDR3 nucleotides: TGTGCCAGCAGCGCAACAGGTAATCAGCCCCAGCATTTT. Its translation: CASSATGNQPQHF.

Ten or more counts support this clonotype. This chain links TRBV24-1 with TRBJ2-2; D is ambiguous. V shed 0 bases and J shed 7 bases, with 11 bases lying between them. The CDR3 consists of 15 residues. Germline V gene lookup returns CDR1 KGHDR and CDR2 SFDVKD. This chain's CDR3 is CATSDLKRPDGELFF. The CDR3 DNA is TGTGCCACCAGTGATTTGAAACGTCCGGACGGGGAGCTGTTTTTT.

On this clonotype: Without the conserved terminal phenylalanine or tryptophan, this CDR3 likely stems from a read error. The rearrangement uses TRBV5-5 and TRBJ1-6; D is possibly TRBD1 (6 bases). The length of the CDR3 is 13 residues. The V gene lost 7 bases and the J gene lost 7 bases, with 12 bases spanning the gap. Germline V CDR1 and CDR2: SGHKS, YYEKEE (reference sequence). The CDR3 is CASGATGNSPLHL. The CDR3 nucleotides read TGTGCCAGCGGGGCTACAGGGAATTCACCCCTCCACCTT.

This clonotype was recorded a few times. A read error may explain this, as a much larger clone is one base away. The rearrangement links TRBV6-1 to TRBJ2-6; D remains unclear. The CDR3 has 16 amino acids. In germline, CDR1 is MNHNS, CDR2 SASEGT. The chain's CDR3 is CASSESSGSGTNVLTF. The CDR3 region has the DNA TGTGCCAGCAGTGAATCCTCGGGTTCTGGGACCAACGTCCTGACTTTC.

The V call is TRBV20-1, the J call TRBJ1-6; 9 bases line up with TRBD1. With 3 bases clipped from V and 10 bases from J, the junction kept 10 bases outside the gene matches. Germline V CDR1 and CDR2: DFQATT, SNEGSKA (reference sequence). The length of the CDR3 is 15 residues. The CDR3 nucleotides read TGCAGTGCTAGGGTAGGGACAGGGAATGAATCACCCCTCCACTTT. This codes for CSARVGTGNESPLHF.

This clonotype showed up many times. J is TRBJ1-5 and V is TRBV5-1, with 12 bases lining up with TRBD1. The CDR3 is made up of 17 amino acids. After removal of 0 bases from V and 3 bases from J, the junction contained 4 bases not matched to a gene. The germline CDR1 and CDR2 sequences are SGHRS and YFSETQ. Written as DNA, the CDR3 is TGCGCCAGCAGCTTGGTTTGGGACAGGGGGCCCAATCAGCCCCAGCATTTT. Translation: CASSLVWDRGPNQPQHF.

Worth noting for this clonotype: At one end the junction does not follow the germline gene, possibly because of a read error. The J gene is TRBJ1-6, the V gene TRBV9; D is ambiguous. The length of the CDR3 is 12 residues. Germline values: CDR1 SGDLS, CDR2 YYNGEE. In DNA, the CDR3 is TGTGCCAGCAGCAAGGTTAATTCACCCCTCCGCTTT. Protein: CASSKVNSPLRF. Complete variable domain (other parts from reference TRBV9 and TRBJ1-6): DSGVTQTPKHLITATGQRVTLRCSPRSGDLSVYWYQQSLDQGLQFLIQYYNGEERAKGNILERFSAQQFPDLHSELNLSSLELGDSALYFCASSKVNSPLRFGNGTRLTVT.

The V call is TRBV6-6, the J call TRBJ1-2; 7 nucleotides align to TRBD1. The V gene end was trimmed by 6 bases and the J gene end by 5 bases; junction bases not matched to a gene: 9. The CDR3 has 14 residues. Germline loops: CDR1 MNHNY, CDR2 SVGAGI (reference sequence). The CDR3 here is CASRAPGQLYGYTF. CDR3 bases: TGTGCCAGCAGAGCCCCGGGACAGCTATATGGCTACACCTTC.

This clonotype was counted many times. The rearrangement links TRBV11-2 to TRBJ2-2; D possibly uses TRBD1 or TRBD2 (5 bases each). Germline assignment: CDR1 SGHAT and CDR2 FQNNGV. CDR3 length: 17 residues. Trimming removed 2 bases at V and 2 bases at J, with 15 bases between. The CDR3 spells CASSLRHGTINTGELFF. The CDR3 DNA sequence: TGTGCCAGCAGCTTACGCCACGGGACCATAAACACCGGGGAGCTGTTTTTT.

With regard to this clonotype: Germline and junction disagree at one end, which may indicate a read error. V and J are TRBV18 and TRBJ2-5, with a weak D call TRBD1 (5 bases). The CDR3 extends over 13 amino acids. Germline V CDR1 and CDR2: KGHSH, LQKENI. The CDR3 coding sequence is TGTGCCAGCTCACCACTAGGGGAAGAGACCCGGTACTTC. Its protein product is CASSPLGEETRYF.

Details on this clonotype: Mismatch with germline at one junction end may stem from a read error. J is TRBJ1-5 and V is TRBV12-3 or TRBV12-4, with TRBD1 matching 8 bases. The CDR3 extends over 15 amino acids. The CDR3 bases are TGCGCCAGCAGCTTGGTACAGGGGGTTGTTCAGCCCCAGCATTTT. Translating it yields CASSLVQGVVQPQHF.

In this sample, this clonotype turned up many times. The V call is TRBV18, the J call TRBJ1-2; TRBD1 aligns across 8 bases. Germline V lookup: CDR1 KGHSH, CDR2 LQKENI. With V trimmed by 2 bases and J by 6 bases, 11 bases remained unmatched. CDR3 length: 16 residues. DNA for the CDR3: TGTGCCAGCTCACCAGATGGACAGGGTATTGTGCATGGCTACACCTTC. Translated, it gives CASSPDGQGIVHGYTF. Supplemented by reference TRBV18 and TRBJ1-2, the full variable domain reads NAGVMQNPRHLVRRRGQEARLRCSPMKGHSHVYWYRQLPEEGLKFMVYLQKENIIDESGMPKERFSAEFPKEGPSILRIQQVVRGDSAAYFCASSPDGQGIVHGYTFGSGTRLTVV.

This clonotype was seen at least ten times. The chain carries TRBV20-1 and TRBJ2-6; TRBD1 might be the D (6 bases). The germline gives CDR1 DFQATT, CDR2 SNEGSKA (reference sequence). The length of the CDR3 is 18 residues. Between the trimmed V and J ends, which lost 7 bases and 0 bases, there was a span of 22 bases. The CDR3 nucleotides are TGCAGTGTAGATAGGGGCACAGGGACGGGCTCTGGGGCCAACGTCCTGACTTTC. Amino acids: CSVDRGTGTGSGANVLTF.

J is TRBJ2-1 and V is TRBV16; TRBD2 aligns across 8 bases. In germline, CDR1 is KGHSY, CDR2 FQNENV. This CDR3 has 14 amino acids. Trimming removed 2 bases from V and 9 bases from J; junction bases left unmatched: 6. The CDR3 sequence: CASSQRGLVSEQFF. The CDR3 bases are TGTGCCAGCAGCCAAAGGGGACTAGTGAGTGAGCAGTTCTTC. Combining the CDR3 with reference TRBV16 and TRBJ2-1 gives the whole variable domain GEEVAQTPKHLVRGEGQKAKLYCAPIKGHSYVFWYQQVLKNEFKFLISFQNENVFDETGMPKERFSAKCLPNSPCSLEIQATKLEDSAVYFCASSQRGLVSEQFFGPGTRLTVL.

This clonotype came up once. J is TRBJ2-7 and V is TRBV29-1, with D uncertain. The CDR3 is 12 residues long. Germline CDR1 is SQVTM and CDR2 is ANQGSEA. The V end was cut by 1 base, the J end by 3 bases, with 7 bases between. The CDR3 DNA follows: TGCAGCGTTGAAGTAAGGTACTACGAGCAGTACTTC. It translates to CSVEVRYYEQYF.

A note on this clonotype: Its ends do not fully match the called genes, so a read error is possible. The chain links TRBV29-1 to TRBJ2-5; D tentatively fits TRBD1 or TRBD2 (6 bases each). The CDR3 contains 15 residues. CDR1 is SQVTM, CDR2 ANQGSEA, per germline. In nucleotides, the CDR3 is TGCAGCGTTGAAGGGGGGGCAGGGGTACTAGAGACCCAGGACTTC. Its translation: CSVEGGAGVLETQDF.

The sample holds many counts of this clonotype. This sequence joins TRBV20-1 and TRBJ1-4; a weak D match, TRBD1 (6 bases). CDR3 length: 14 amino acids. Per germline, CDR1 DFQATT and CDR2 SNEGSKA (reference sequence). Trimming left V 0 bases short and J 6 bases short, with 11 bases between. CDR3: CSARDQQGDEKLFF. The DNA for the CDR3 is TGCAGTGCTAGAGATCAACAGGGAGATGAAAAACTGTTTTTT.

This clonotype was counted ten times or more. CDR3 loop: CASGLAGPDTQYF. CDR3 nucleotides: TGTGCCAGCGGACTAGCGGGTCCGGATACGCAGTATTTT. The V gene is TRBV6-6, the J gene TRBJ2-3; TRBD2 aligns across 11 bases. CDR1 and CDR2 from the germline V gene are MNHNY and SVGAGI (reference sequence). The CDR3 is made up of 13 amino acids. Trimming cost V 8 bases and J 6 bases; bases outside gene matches: 4.